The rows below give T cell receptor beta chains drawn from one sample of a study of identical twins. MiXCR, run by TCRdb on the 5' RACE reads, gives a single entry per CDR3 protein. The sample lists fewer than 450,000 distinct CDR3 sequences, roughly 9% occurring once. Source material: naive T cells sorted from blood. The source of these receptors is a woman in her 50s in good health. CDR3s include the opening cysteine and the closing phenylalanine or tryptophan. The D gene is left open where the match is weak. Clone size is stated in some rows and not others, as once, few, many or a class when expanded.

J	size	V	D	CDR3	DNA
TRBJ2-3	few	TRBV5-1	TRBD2	CASSTGLTALTDTQYF	TGCGCCAGCAGCACGGGACTAACGGCTCTCACAGATACGCAGTATTTT
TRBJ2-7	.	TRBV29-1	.	CSVVTGEQYF	TGCAGCGTTGTTACGGGTGAGCAGTACTTC
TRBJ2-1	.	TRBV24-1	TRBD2	CATSVGGGSSYNEQFF	TGTGCCACCAGTGTAGGCGGCGGGAGCTCCTACAATGAGCAGTTCTTC
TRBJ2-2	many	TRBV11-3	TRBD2	CASSLGVAGVPGELFF	TGTGCCAGCAGCTTAGGGGTAGCGGGAGTACCCGGGGAGCTGTTTTTT
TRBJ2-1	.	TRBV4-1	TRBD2	CASSQDQTSGVYNEQFF	TGCGCCAGCAGCCAAGATCAGACTAGCGGGGTTTACAATGAGCAGTTCTTC
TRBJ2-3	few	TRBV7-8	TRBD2	CASSLVTSGRFGDTQYF	TGTGCCAGCAGCTTAGTTACTAGCGGGAGATTCGGGGATACGCAGTATTTT
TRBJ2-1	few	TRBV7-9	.	CASSLGTAGALVVDRNEQFF	TGTGCCAGCAGCTTAGGAACGGCAGGGGCCCTTGTGGTAGATCGGAATGAGCAGTTCTTC
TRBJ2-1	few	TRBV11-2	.	CASSSPEERPTFSYNEQFF	TGTGCCAGCAGCTCCCCCGAGGAGCGACCCACCTTCTCCTACAATGAGCAGTTCTTC
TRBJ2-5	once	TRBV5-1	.	CASRFSRAQETQYF	TGCGCCAGCCGGTTTTCGCGGGCGCAAGAGACCCAGTACTTC
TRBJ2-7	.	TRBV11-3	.	CASSRGLYEQYF	TGTGCCAGCAGCCGGGGGCTCTACGAGCAGTACTTC
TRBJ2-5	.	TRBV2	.	CASTKKQSVGQETQYF	TGTGCCAGCACCAAAAAACAATCGGTGGGGCAAGAGACCCAGTACTTC
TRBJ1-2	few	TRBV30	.	CAWRLGRDGYTF	TGTGCCTGGAGGCTTGGCAGGGATGGCTACACCTTC
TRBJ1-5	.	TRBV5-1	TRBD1	CASSSGQANQPQHF	TGCGCCAGCAGCTCTGGACAGGCCAATCAGCCCCAGCATTTT
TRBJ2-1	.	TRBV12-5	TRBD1	CASGRGQGSYNEQFF	TGTGCTAGTGGCCGGGGACAGGGATCCTACAATGAGCAGTTCTTC
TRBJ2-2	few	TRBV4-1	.	CASSPSWTDTGELFF	TGCGCCAGCAGCCCCAGTTGGACGGACACCGGGGAGCTGTTTTTT
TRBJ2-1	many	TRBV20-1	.	CSVKAGIRGHEQFF	TGCAGTGTCAAAGCCGGGATCCGCGGCCATGAGCAGTTCTTC
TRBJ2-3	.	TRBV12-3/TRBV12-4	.	CASSLRALKYF	TGTGCCAGCAGCCTCCGGGCCCTCAAGTATTTT
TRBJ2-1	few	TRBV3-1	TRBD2	CASSHLTRRERLHNEQFF	TGTGCCAGCAGCCACCTCACTCGGCGGGAGAGACTGCACAATGAGCAGTTCTTC
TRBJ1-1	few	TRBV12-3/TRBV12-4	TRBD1	CASLGQMNTEAFF	TGTGCCAGCCTGGGACAGATGAACACTGAAGCTTTCTTT
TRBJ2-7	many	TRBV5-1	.	CASSFTGSTSYEQYF	TGCGCCAGCAGCTTCACAGGGTCAACCTCCTACGAGCAGTACTTC
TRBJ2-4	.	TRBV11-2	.	CASSLDPLAKNIQYF	TGTGCCAGCAGCCTCGACCCTTTAGCCAAAAACATTCAGTACTTC
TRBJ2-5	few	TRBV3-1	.	CASSQEEETQYF	TGTGCCAGCAGCCAAGAGGAAGAGACCCAGTACTTC
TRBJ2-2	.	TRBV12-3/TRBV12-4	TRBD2	CASSLLLLADTGELFF	TGTGCCAGCAGTCTCCTTTTACTAGCGGATACCGGGGAGCTGTTTTTT
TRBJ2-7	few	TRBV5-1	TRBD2	CASSPSGYVEQYF	TGCGCCAGCAGCCCTAGCGGTTACGTCGAGCAGTACTTC
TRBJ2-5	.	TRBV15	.	CATSSLGQPEAQYF	TGTGCCACCAGCAGTCTGGGTCAGCCAGAGGCCCAGTACTTC
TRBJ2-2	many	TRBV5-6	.	CASSLDARGSGELFF	TGTGCCAGCAGCTTGGATGCCAGGGGCTCCGGGGAGCTGTTTTTT
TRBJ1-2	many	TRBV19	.	CASRRDLSNYGYTF	TGTGCCAGTAGGAGGGACCTATCTAACTATGGCTACACCTTC
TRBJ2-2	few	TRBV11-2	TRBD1	CASSPFGTGDGELFF	TGTGCCAGCAGCCCATTTGGGACAGGGGACGGGGAGCTGTTTTTT
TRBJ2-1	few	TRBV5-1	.	CASSLAVEREQFF	TGCGCCAGCAGCTTGGCGGTGGAGCGTGAGCAGTTCTTC
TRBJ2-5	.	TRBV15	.	CATSRSGWETQYF	TGTGCCACCAGCAGGTCAGGGTGGGAGACCCAGTACTTC
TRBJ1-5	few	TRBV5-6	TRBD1	CASSHGQGGQPQHF	TGTGCCAGCAGCCACGGACAGGGGGGTCAGCCCCAGCATTTT
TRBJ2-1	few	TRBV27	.	CASSFLPGPSYNEQFF	TGTGCCAGCAGTTTCCTCCCGGGGCCCTCCTACAATGAGCAGTTCTTC
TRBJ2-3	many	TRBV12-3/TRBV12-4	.	CASTPLGDTDTQYF	TGTGCCAGCACCCCCTTAGGTGACACAGATACGCAGTATTTT
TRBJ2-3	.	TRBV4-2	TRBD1	CASSRNRGGNTDTQYF	TGTGCCAGCAGCCGCAATAGAGGGGGCAACACAGATACGCAGTATTTT
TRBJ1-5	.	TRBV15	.	CATSTGLANQPQHF	TGTGCCACCAGCACAGGGCTTGCTAATCAGCCCCAGCATTTT
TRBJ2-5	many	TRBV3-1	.	CASSLGDSGETQYF	TGTGCCAGCAGCCTTGGGGACAGCGGGGAGACCCAGTACTTC
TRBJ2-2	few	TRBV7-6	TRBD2	CASSLEASGRAGNTGELFF	TGTGCCAGCAGCTTAGAGGCTAGCGGGAGGGCCGGGAACACCGGGGAGCTGTTTTTT
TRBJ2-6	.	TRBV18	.	CASSPLQTSGANVLTF	TGTGCCAGCTCACCACTTCAGACTTCTGGGGCCAACGTCCTGACTTTC
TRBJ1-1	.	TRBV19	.	CASTTQAYQEAFF	TGTGCCAGTACCACCCAGGCTTACCAAGAAGCTTTCTTT
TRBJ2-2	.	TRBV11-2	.	CASSLMAAGELFF	TGTGCCAGCAGCCTAATGGCAGCCGGGGAGCTGTTTTTT
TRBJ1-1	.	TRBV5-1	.	CASSPFSHRDTEAFF	TGCGCCAGCAGCCCCTTTTCGCATAGGGACACTGAAGCTTTCTTT
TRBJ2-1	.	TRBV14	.	CASTPPGGHEQFF	TGTGCCAGCACCCCTCCCGGGGGTCATGAGCAGTTCTTC
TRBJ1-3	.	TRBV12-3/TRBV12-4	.	CASSFWGRYGNTIYF	TGTGCCAGCAGTTTCTGGGGGCGCTACGGAAACACCATATATTTT
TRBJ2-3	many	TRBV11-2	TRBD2	CASSSWTSGKGDTQYF	TGTGCCAGCAGCTCCTGGACTAGCGGGAAGGGGGATACGCAGTATTTT
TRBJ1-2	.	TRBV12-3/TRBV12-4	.	CASRPTGQIYGYTF	TGTGCCAGCAGACCAACGGGACAAATCTATGGCTACACCTTC
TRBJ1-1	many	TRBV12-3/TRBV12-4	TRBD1	CASSLMGRGLVNTEAFF	TGTGCCAGCAGTTTAATGGGCAGGGGGCTTGTGAACACTGAAGCTTTCTTT
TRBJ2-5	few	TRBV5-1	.	CASSPAQYQETQYF	TGCGCCAGCAGCCCAGCCCAGTACCAAGAGACCCAGTACTTC
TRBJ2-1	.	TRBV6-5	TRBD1	CASRPYQGAVYNEQFF	TGTGCCAGCAGGCCCTATCAGGGGGCCGTCTACAATGAGCAGTTCTTC
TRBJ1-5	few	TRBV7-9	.	CASSPAGPNQPQHF	TGTGCCAGCAGCCCGGCGGGACCCAATCAGCCCCAGCATTTT
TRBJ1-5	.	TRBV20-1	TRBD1	CSARGSSGGGQPQHF	TGCAGTGCTAGAGGATCTTCAGGGGGCGGTCAGCCCCAGCATTTT
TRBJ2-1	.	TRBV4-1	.	CASSSIRPASSYNEQFF	TGCGCCAGCAGCTCAATTCGACCGGCAAGCTCCTACAATGAGCAGTTCTTC
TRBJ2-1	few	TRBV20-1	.	CSARGRGLPGDEQFF	TGCAGTGCTAGAGGGCGGGGTCTCCCAGGCGATGAGCAGTTCTTC
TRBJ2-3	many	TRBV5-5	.	CASSPISSTDTQYF	TGTGCCAGCAGCCCCATTAGTAGCACAGATACGCAGTATTTT
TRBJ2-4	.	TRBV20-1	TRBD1	CSARDSRPNIQYF	TGCAGTGCTCGGGACAGCCGTCCAAACATTCAGTACTTC